Listed below are T cell receptor beta chains from one sample, sequenced in a study of tissue T cells after allogeneic stem cell transplantation. Generated by immunoSEQ multiplex PCR, the TCRdb table keeps only in-frame clones and is missing some. The repertoire holds 9,000 to 10,000 clones, with more than 50% as singletons. Sequenced here: tissue from the jejunum, sampled at autopsy. Every receptor here comes from a woman aged 18-55 years with breast cancer. Both conserved end residues are part of each CDR3. The order of the fields is D gene, J gene, V gene, clone size, CDR3 protein, CDR3 DNA. The D gene is left open where the match is weak. The size entry is marked missing in some rows and otherwise reads once, few, many or a size class.

>-|TRBJ2-6|TRBV4-2|-
CASSQVNRNPSGANVLTF
TGTGCCAGCAGCCAAGTCAACAGGAATCCTTCTGGGGCCAACGTCCTGACTTTC
>-|TRBJ2-7|TRBV4-3|-
CASSQDRGDLGYEQYF
TGCGCCAGCAGCCAAGATCGAGGGGACTTAGGCTACGAGCAGTACTTC
>TRBD2|TRBJ2-1|TRBV3-1/TRBV3-2|-
CASSRLAGGLNEQFF
TGTGCCAGCAGCCGCCTAGCGGGGGGGCTCAATGAGCAGTTCTTC
>-|TRBJ1-5|TRBV18|-
CASSPGVNQPQHF
TGTGCCAGCTCACCGGGTGTCAATCAGCCCCAGCATTTT
>-|TRBJ2-7|TRBV6-2/TRBV6-3|once
CASSFVAGYEQYF
TGTGCCAGCAGTTTCGTCGCGGGTTACGAGCAGTACTTC
>TRBD2|TRBJ2-7|TRBV6-2/TRBV6-3|-
CASSYTETSGSDEQYF
TGTGCCAGCAGTTACACCGAGACTAGCGGGAGCGACGAGCAGTACTTC
>TRBD2|TRBJ2-2|TRBV30|-
CAWSVNRRLAGKIGELFF
TGTGCCTGGAGTGTTAATCGGAGACTAGCGGGAAAGATCGGGGAGCTGTTTTTT
>-|TRBJ2-4|TRBV5-1|-
CASSFNWRVDIQYF
TGCGCCAGCAGCTTCAATTGGAGGGTGGACATTCAGTACTTC
>-|TRBJ1-5|TRBV30|-
CAWSHGGGSWQPQHF
TGTGCCTGGAGTCACGGGGGGGGAAGTTGGCAGCCCCAGCATTTT
>TRBD1|TRBJ2-7|TRBV2|few
CASSQQGGEQYF
TGTGCCAGCAGTCAACAGGGGGGCGAGCAGTACTTC
>-|TRBJ1-5|TRBV7-8|-
CASSLDRDTQPQHF
TGTGCCAGCAGCTTAGACAGGGATACTCAGCCCCAGCATTTT
>TRBD2|TRBJ2-2|TRBV2|-
CASSGVAGITGELFF
TGTGCCAGCAGTGGGGTAGCGGGTATCACCGGGGAGCTGTTTTTT
>-|TRBJ2-5|TRBV28|-
CASSLEKKETQYF
TGTGCCAGCAGTTTGGAGAAAAAAGAGACCCAGTACTTC
>TRBD1|TRBJ2-5|TRBV5-1|-
CASSLATGTGRKTQYF
TGCGCCAGCAGCTTGGCCACCGGGACAGGCAGGAAGACCCAGTACTTC
>-|TRBJ2-1|TRBV4-1|-
CASSQFQRRDYIGNNEQFF
TGCGCCAGCAGCCAATTCCAGCGGAGGGATTATATAGGAAACAATGAGCAGTTCTTC
>TRBD2|TRBJ2-5|TRBV7-8|-
CASSATAGGETQYF
TGTGCCAGCAGCGCGACCGCCGGGGGGGAGACCCAGTACTTC
>-|TRBJ2-1|TRBV27|few
CASSSGATYNEQFF
TGTGCCAGCAGTTCTGGGGCCACCTACAATGAGCAGTTCTTC
>-|TRBJ1-1|TRBV5-4|-
CASSEDGELAFF
TGTGCCAGCAGCGAAGACGGGGAGTTGGCTTTCTTT
>-|TRBJ1-4|TRBV6-1|-
CASSELGFEKLFF
TGTGCCAGCAGTGAACTTGGGTTTGAAAAACTGTTTTTT
>-|TRBJ1-3|TRBV5-6|-
CASSLTGMRNTIYF
TGTGCCAGCAGCTTAACAGGGATGAGAAACACCATATATTTT
>TRBD1|TRBJ2-7|TRBV7-9|-
CASSEQGEDEQYF
TGTGCCAGCAGCGAACAGGGGGAGGACGAGCAGTACTTC
>-|TRBJ2-5|TRBV24-1|-
CATSDPGVAGRQETQYF
TGTGCCACCAGTGACCCCGGGGTGGCAGGCCGCCAAGAGACCCAGTACTTC
>-|TRBJ1-5|TRBV30|-
CAWSVQGRMGNQPQHF
TGTGCCTGGAGTGTACAGGGAAGAATGGGCAATCAGCCCCAGCATTTT
>-|TRBJ2-5|TRBV11-3|-
CASSPGGAVGVETQYF
TGTGCCAGCAGCCCCGGGGGAGCTGTCGGTGTAGAGACCCAGTACTTC
>-|TRBJ1-2|TRBV6-5|-
CASSYLWGANYGYTF
TGTGCCAGCAGTTACCTCTGGGGGGCTAACTATGGCTACACCTTC
>-|TRBJ2-3|TRBV12-3/TRBV12-4|-
CASRASTDTQYF
TGTGCCAGCAGGGCTAGCACAGATACGCAGTATTTT
>TRBD1|TRBJ1-3|TRBV7-2|few
CASSSTLRGTIYF
TGTGCCAGCAGCTCCACACTCAGGGGGACCATATATTTT
>TRBD2|TRBJ2-7|TRBV6-2/TRBV6-3|few
CASSYVGGSYEQYF
TGTGCCAGCAGTTATGTGGGGGGGTCCTACGAGCAGTACTTC
>-|TRBJ2-1|TRBV29-1|-
CSVDSGSYNEQFF
TGCAGCGTTGACAGCGGGTCCTACAATGAGCAGTTCTTC
>TRBD1|TRBJ2-2|TRBV7-2|once
CASSLQGQGGTGELFF
TGTGCCAGCAGCTTACAGGGACAGGGCGGCACCGGGGAGCTGTTTTTT
>-|TRBJ2-1|TRBV5-6|few
CASAGTSRYEQFF
TGTGCCAGCGCAGGAACTAGCAGGTATGAGCAGTTCTTC
>TRBD1|TRBJ1-1|TRBV12-3/TRBV12-4|-
CASSKGTGRAFF
TGTGCCAGCAGCAAGGGGACAGGGAGAGCTTTCTTT
>TRBD2|TRBJ2-7|TRBV5-4|-
CASRPGDSGGYEQYF
TGTGCCAGCAGACCCGGTGATAGCGGGGGTTACGAGCAGTACTTC
>-|TRBJ2-1|TRBV7-8|once
CASSRRDTEQFF
TGTGCCAGCAGTCGCCGGGACACTGAGCAGTTCTTC
>TRBD1|TRBJ1-1|TRBV11-2|-
CASSLLRGLTEAFF
TGTGCCAGCAGCTTATTAAGGGGGCTCACTGAAGCTTTCTTT
>-|TRBJ2-7|TRBV18|few
CASSLGEDEQYF
TGTGCCAGCTCACTGGGAGAAGACGAGCAGTACTTC
>-|TRBJ1-5|TRBV6-5|medium-sized
CASRGDPNQPQHF
TGTGCCAGCAGGGGGGACCCTAATCAGCCCCAGCATTTT
>-|TRBJ1-6|TRBV5-1|-
CASSLDAGGSSYNSPLHF
TGCGCCAGCAGCTTGGACGCAGGAGGGAGCTCCTATAATTCACCCCTCCACTTT
>-|TRBJ1-1|TRBV10-3|-
CAISDRTKGTEAFF
TGTGCCATCAGTGATAGGACAAAGGGCACTGAAGCTTTCTTT
>-|TRBJ2-1|TRBV7-8|-
CASSASSYNEQFF
TGTGCCAGCAGCGCCAGCTCCTACAATGAGCAGTTCTTC
>TRBD2|TRBJ2-1|TRBV6-4|-
CASSDGSSSKRGSLQFF
TGTGCCAGCAGTGATGGTTCCTCGTCTAAGCGGGGGAGTCTGCAGTTCTTC
>-|TRBJ2-7|TRBV2|-
CASSESQGFNEQYF
TGTGCCAGCAGTGAAAGCCAGGGATTTAACGAGCAGTACTTC
>TRBD2|TRBJ2-3|TRBV24-1|few
CATSDLSSSGSTDTQYF
TGTGCCACCAGTGATTTGTCTTCTAGCGGGAGCACAGATACGCAGTATTTT
>TRBD2|TRBJ2-1|TRBV5-6|-
CASSWGTSETEQFF
TGTGCCAGCAGCTGGGGGACTAGCGAAACTGAGCAGTTCTTC
>-|TRBJ1-2|TRBV7-2|-
CAVGTYGYTF
TGTGCCGTAGGGACTTATGGCTACACCTTC
>TRBD2|TRBJ2-1|TRBV12-3/TRBV12-4|-
CASSRGGGEFF
TGTGCCAGCAGTCGGGGGGGTGGTGAGTTCTTC